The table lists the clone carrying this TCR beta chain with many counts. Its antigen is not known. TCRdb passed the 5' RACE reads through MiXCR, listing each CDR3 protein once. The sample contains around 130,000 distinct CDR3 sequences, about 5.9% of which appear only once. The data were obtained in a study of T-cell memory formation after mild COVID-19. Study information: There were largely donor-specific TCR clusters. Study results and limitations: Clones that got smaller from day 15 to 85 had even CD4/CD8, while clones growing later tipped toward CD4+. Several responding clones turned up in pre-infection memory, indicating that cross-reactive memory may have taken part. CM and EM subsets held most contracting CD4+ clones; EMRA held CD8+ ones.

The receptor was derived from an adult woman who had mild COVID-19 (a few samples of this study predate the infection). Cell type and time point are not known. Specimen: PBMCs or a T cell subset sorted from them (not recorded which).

The CDR3 region is CASSQERVTDTQYF. Here the CDR3 DNA reads TGCGCCAGCAGCCAAGAGAGGGTCACAGATACGCAGTATTTT. The V call is TRBV4-1, the J call TRBJ2-3, with D maybe TRBD2 (5 bases). V was shortened by 0 bases and J by 2 bases, with 6 bases between the two germline ends. CDR1 MGHRA and CDR2 YSYEKL come from the germline V gene. The CDR3 consists of 14 residues.